This T cell receptor beta chain was observed in a study of T cells in Graves' hyperthyroidism and ophthalmopathy. J was trimmed by 3 bases and V by 4 bases; bases with no gene match: 9. From germline, CDR1 is KGHSY and CDR2 FQNENV. This CDR3 has 16 residues. Researchers took RNA transcripts and amplified the TCR beta CDR3 regions from them. During a first-round RT-PCR of the TCR CDR3, the HTBI primer set was used. TCRdb re-called the multiplex PCR reads with MiXCR, one entry per CDR3 protein. The sample has more than 550,000 distinct CDR3 sequences, 15% to 20% seen once; the top ten hold roughly 15%. This clonotype appeared many times.

The chain carries TRBV16 and TRBJ1-1; 9 nucleotides line up with TRBD1. The sequenced sample was blood. The clonotype originates from a man over 45 with Graves' hyperthyroidism. In DNA form, the CDR3 reads TGTGCCAGCAGCCCATCTAACAGGGGGCCTGACACTGAAGCTTTCTTT. Amino acid sequence: CASSPSNRGPDTEAFF. Filled out from reference TRBV16 and TRBJ1-1, the complete variable domain reads GEEVAQTPKHLVRGEGQKAKLYCAPIKGHSYVFWYQQVLKNEFKFLISFQNENVFDETGMPKERFSAKCLPNSPCSLEIQATKLEDSAVYFCASSPSNRGPDTEAFFGQGTRLTVV.